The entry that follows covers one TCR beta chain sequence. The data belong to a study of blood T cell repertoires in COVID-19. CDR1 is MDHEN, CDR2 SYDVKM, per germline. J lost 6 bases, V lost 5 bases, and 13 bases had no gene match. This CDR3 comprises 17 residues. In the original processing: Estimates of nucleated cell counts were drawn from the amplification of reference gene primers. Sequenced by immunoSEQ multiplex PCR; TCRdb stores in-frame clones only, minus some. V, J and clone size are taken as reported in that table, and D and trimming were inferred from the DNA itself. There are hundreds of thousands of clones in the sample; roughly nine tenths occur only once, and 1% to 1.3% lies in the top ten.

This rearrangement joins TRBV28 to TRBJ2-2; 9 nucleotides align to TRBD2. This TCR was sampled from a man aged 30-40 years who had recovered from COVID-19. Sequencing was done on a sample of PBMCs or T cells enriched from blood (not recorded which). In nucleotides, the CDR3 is TGTGCCAGCAGTCCCAATAGCGGGAGAGATTCGGCCGGGGAGCTGTTTTTT. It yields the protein CASSPNSGRDSAGELFF. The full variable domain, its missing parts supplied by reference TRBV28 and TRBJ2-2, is DVKVTQSSRYLVKRTGEKVFLECVQDMDHENMFWYRQDPGLGLRLIYFSYDVKMKEKGDIPEGYSVSREKKERFSLILESASTNQTSMYLCASSPNSGRDSAGELFFGEGSRLTVL.